Listed here is a single TCR beta chain. Which antigen it targets is not known. Qualities for individual bases were not recorded, and no much larger clone is one base off. TCRbeta CDR3 regions were amplified from genomic DNA using the immunoSEQ Assay, a bias-controlled multiplex PCR. From the authors' description of their analysis: Nucleated cell counts per sample were estimated from amplification of reference gene primers within the assay. Sequence reads were collapsed and filtered to measure the absolute abundance of every unique TCRbeta CDR3 rearrangement. For each sample, productive Simpson clonality was calculated as the square root of Simpson's diversity index over productive rearrangements. TCRdb provides this immuneACCESS table in a form limited to in-frame rearrangements. Some clones are lacking; in checked studies, under half of them reflect an unresolved V gene, and why the rest are absent is not known. V and J calls and clone size are given by that table; D and trimming were obtained from the DNA. This sample is represented by under 250,000 clones; 86% of them were singletons. 5.5% to 6.5% of the sample is held by the ten biggest clonotypes.

One collaborating source in Seattle enrolled patients during active infection and followed them longitudinally through the course of disease. Each collaborating institution followed its own protocols to collect whole blood in K2EDTA tubes. For TCRbeta analysis, collaborator samples were shipped as frozen whole blood, as isolated PBMCs, or as DNA extracted from either sample type. This record belongs to a study of blood T cell repertoires in COVID-19 (dated by TCRdb to 2019 to 2021). For context, the study as a whole: The collaborator samples originated in the United States, Italy and Spain and spanned the acute and convalescent phases of COVID-19. The prospective study material was composed of cDNA or gDNA derived from T cells, B-cell-depleted T cells, or PBMCs. Subjects who had been exposed to COVID-19, were actively infected with it, or had recovered from it provided the deeply sampled blood TCRbeta repertoires that made up the dataset. The repertoires were released in a freely available public database intended as a resource for research on the immune response to SARS-CoV-2. Samples were obtained from the ongoing ImmuneRACE study (first 160 participants) and from some 1,300 subjects provided by 6 global collaborators. Nearly every sample came with metadata listing a de-identified subject ID, COVID-19 status, age in years and sex. Where available, HLA class I and class II types were taken from metadata supplied by the sample provider and were not determined by assay-based typing. Results and caveats for the whole study, not just this receptor: The quantity of clinical and demographic metadata differed by source and by participant and was supplied without curation.

The TCR sequence derives from a woman aged 80 or over with COVID-19, enrolled during active disease. Sequenced input: peripheral blood.

The sequenced DNA: TGTGCCAGCAGCTTGGGAGGACTAGCGGGCCAAGAGACCCAGTACTTC. This codes for CASSLGGLAGQETQYF. The sequence joins TRBV5-8 to TRBJ2-5, with TRBD2 matching 11 junction bases. Via the germline V gene, CDR1 is SGHTS and CDR2 YDEGEE. There are 16 amino acids in the CDR3, from cysteine to phenylalanine inclusive. The CDR3 DNA has 48 bases and is translated from base 1. Ends trimmed: V by 0 bases, J by 1 base; bases unmatched to a gene: 2. The reference TRBV5-8 and TRBJ2-5 proteins fill in what lies around the CDR3, so the full variable domain reads EAGVTQSPTHLIKTRGQQATLRCSPISGHTSVYWYQQALGLGLQFLLWYDEGEERNRGNFPPRFSGRQFPNYSSELNVNALELEDSALYLCASSLGGLAGQETQYFGPGTRLLVL.